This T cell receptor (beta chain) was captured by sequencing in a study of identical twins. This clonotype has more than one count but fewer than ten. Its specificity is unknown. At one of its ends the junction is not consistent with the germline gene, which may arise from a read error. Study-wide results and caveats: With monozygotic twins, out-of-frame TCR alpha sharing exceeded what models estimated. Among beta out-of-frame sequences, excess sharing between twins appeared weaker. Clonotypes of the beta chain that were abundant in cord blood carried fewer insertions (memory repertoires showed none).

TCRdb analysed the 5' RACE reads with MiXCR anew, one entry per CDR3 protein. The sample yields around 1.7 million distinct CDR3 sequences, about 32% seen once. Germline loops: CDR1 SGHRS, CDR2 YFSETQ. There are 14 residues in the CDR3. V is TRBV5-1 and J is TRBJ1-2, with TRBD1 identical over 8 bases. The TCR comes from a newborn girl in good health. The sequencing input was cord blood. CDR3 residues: CASSFNRGNYGYTF. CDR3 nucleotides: TGTGCCAGCAGTTTTAACAGGGGGAACTATGGCTACACCTTC.